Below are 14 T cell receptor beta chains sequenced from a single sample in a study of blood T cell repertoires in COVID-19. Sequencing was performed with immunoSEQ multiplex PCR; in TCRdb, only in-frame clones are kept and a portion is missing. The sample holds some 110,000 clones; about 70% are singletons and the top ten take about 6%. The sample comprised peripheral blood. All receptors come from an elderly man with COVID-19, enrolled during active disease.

The CDR3 sequence is CASRPDLGLYGYTF. The CDR3 DNA reads as TGTGCCAGCAGACCCGATCTAGGTCTCTATGGCTACACCTTC. This chain connects TRBV28 to TRBJ1-2; D gene uncertain. Per the germline V gene, CDR1 is MDHEN and CDR2 is SYDVKM. The CDR3 has 14 amino acids. The germline V and J ends were trimmed by 6 bases and 4 bases, with 15 bases remaining between them.

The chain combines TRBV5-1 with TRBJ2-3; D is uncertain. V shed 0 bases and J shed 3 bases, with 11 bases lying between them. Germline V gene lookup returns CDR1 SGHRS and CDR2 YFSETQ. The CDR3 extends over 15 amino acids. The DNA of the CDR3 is TGCGCCAGCAGCTTGGTCGGGTTAGCAACAGATACGCAGTATTTT. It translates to CASSLVGLATDTQYF.

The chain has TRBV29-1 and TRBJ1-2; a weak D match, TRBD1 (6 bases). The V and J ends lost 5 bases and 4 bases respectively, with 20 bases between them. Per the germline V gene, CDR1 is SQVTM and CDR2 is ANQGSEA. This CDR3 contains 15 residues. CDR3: CSVPKTGGAGYGYTF. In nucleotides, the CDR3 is TGCAGCGTTCCAAAGACGGGGGGCGCGGGCTATGGCTACACCTTC.

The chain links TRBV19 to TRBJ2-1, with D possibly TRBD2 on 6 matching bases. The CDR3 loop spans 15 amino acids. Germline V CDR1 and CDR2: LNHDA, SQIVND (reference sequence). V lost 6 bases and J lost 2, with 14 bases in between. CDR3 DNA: TGTGCCAGTAGCCCTGGGACTCTTACCTACAATGAGCAGTTCTTC. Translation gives CASSPGTLTYNEQFF.

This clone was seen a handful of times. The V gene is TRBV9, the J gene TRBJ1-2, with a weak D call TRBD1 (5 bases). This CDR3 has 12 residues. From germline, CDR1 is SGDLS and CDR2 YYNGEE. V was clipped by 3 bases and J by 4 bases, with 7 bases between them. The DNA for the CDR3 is TGTGCCAGCAGCGCAGACAGCTATGGCTACACCTTC. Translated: CASSADSYGYTF. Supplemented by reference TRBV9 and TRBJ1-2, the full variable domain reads DSGVTQTPKHLITATGQRVTLRCSPRSGDLSVYWYQQSLDQGLQFLIQYYNGEERAKGNILERFSAQQFPDLHSELNLSSLELGDSALYFCASSADSYGYTFGSGTRLTVV.

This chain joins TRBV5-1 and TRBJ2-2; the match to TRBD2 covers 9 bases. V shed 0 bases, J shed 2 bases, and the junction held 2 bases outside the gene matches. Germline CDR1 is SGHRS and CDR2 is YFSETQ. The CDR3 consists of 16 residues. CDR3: CASSLGLAVNTGELFF. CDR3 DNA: TGCGCCAGCAGCTTGGGACTAGCGGTTAACACCGGGGAGCTGTTTTTT. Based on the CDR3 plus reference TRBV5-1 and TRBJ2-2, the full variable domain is KAGVTQTPRYLIKTRGQQVTLSCSPISGHRSVSWYQQTPGQGLQFLFEYFSETQRNKGNFPGRFSGRQFSNSRSEMNVSTLELGDSALYLCASSLGLAVNTGELFFGEGSRLTVL.

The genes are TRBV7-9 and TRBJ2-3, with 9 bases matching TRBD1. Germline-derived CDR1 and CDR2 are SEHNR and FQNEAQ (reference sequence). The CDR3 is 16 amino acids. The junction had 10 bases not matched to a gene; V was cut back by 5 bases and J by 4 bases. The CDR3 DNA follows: TGTGCCAGCAGCCCAAGACAGGGGGGGAGCGCAGATACGCAGTATTTT. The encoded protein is CASSPRQGGSADTQYF.

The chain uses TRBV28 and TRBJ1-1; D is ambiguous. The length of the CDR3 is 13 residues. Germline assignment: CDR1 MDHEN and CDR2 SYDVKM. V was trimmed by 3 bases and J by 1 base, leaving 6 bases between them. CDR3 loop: CASSFTENTEAFF. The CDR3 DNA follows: TGTGCCAGCAGTTTTACTGAGAACACTGAAGCTTTCTTT.

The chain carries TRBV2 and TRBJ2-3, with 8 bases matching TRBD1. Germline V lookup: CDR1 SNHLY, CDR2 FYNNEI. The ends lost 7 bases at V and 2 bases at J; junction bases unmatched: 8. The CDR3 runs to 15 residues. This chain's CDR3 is CASNQDRAITDTQYF. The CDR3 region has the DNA TGTGCCAGCAACCAGGACAGGGCCATCACAGATACGCAGTATTTT. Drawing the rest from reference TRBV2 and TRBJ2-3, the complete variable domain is EPEVTQTPSHQVTQMGQEVILRCVPISNHLYFYWYRQILGQKVEFLVSFYNNEISEKSEIFDDQFSVERPDGSNFTLKIRSTKLEDSAMYFCASNQDRAITDTQYFGPGTRLTVL.

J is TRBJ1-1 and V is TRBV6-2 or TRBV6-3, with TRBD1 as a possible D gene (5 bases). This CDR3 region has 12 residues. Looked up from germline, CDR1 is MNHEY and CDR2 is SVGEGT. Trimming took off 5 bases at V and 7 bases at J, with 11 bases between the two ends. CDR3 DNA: TGTGCCAGCAGTCCCAGGACATTTGAAGCTTTCTTT. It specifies CASSPRTFEAFF.

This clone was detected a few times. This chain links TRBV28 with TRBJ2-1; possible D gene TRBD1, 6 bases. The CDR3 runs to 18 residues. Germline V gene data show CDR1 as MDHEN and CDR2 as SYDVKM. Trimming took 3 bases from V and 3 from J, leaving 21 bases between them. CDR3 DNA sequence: TGTGCCAGCAGTTTCTTGGGGGCCCGTCCTTCCCACTACAATGAGCAGTTCTTC. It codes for CASSFLGARPSHYNEQFF.

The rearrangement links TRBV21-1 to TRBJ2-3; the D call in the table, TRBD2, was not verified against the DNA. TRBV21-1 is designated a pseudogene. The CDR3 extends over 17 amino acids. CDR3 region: CASSKAVSGLSTDTQYF. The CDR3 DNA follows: TGTGCCAGCAGCAAAGCGGTTTCGGGACTAAGCACAGATACGCAGTATTTT.

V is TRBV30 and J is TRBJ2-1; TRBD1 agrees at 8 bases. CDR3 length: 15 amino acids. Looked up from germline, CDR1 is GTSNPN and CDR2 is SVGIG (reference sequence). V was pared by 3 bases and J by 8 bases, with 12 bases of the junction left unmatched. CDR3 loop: CAWSALDREGHEQFF. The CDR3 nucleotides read TGTGCCTGGAGCGCTCTGGACAGGGAAGGGCATGAGCAGTTCTTC.

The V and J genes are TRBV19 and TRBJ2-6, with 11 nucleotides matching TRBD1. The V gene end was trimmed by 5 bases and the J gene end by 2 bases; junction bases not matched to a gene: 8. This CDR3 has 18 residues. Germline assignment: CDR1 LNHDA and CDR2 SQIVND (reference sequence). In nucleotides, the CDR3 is TGTGCCAGTAGTTGGACAGGGGGCGCTTCTACTGGGGCCAACGTCCTGACTTTC. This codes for CASSWTGGASTGANVLTF.